Listed here are 7 T cell receptor beta chains from one sample, sequenced in a study of cytomegalovirus exposure and HLA in healthy donors. Researchers ran the PCR with 60 Vbeta and 13 Jbeta primers. Sequencing used immunoSEQ multiplex PCR; TCRdb keeps in-frame clones, though not all of them. The table has roughly 100,000 clones, more than 80% seen once. The sequenced material came from PBMCs. The receptor source for this set is a man aged 30 to 39 in good health and CMV-seronegative.

The chain couples TRBV9 to TRBJ2-3; D gene unclear. CDR3 length equals 14 residues. The germline gives CDR1 SGDLS, CDR2 YYNGEE. The V end lost 2 bases, the J end lost 2 bases, and 9 bases lay between the germline ends. The CDR3 coding sequence is TGTGCCAGCAGCGTTTTTACAACCACAGATACGCAGTATTTT. Its protein product is CASSVFTTTDTQYF.

J is TRBJ2-5 and V is TRBV30, with D hard to call. This CDR3 comprises 13 residues. V lost 7 bases and J 4 bases, leaving 16 bases between the germline ends. CDR1 GTSNPN and CDR2 SVGIG come from the germline V gene (reference sequence). The CDR3 region is CASQRPRLETQYF. The CDR3 bases are TGTGCCTCCCAGAGACCCAGGCTAGAGACCCAGTACTTC.

The table lists this clone with a count of one. The CDR3 sequence is CASSRVTGVTGELFF. The CDR3 DNA follows: TGCGCCAGCAGCCGAGTGACAGGGGTCACCGGGGAGCTGTTTTTT. V gene TRBV4-3 combines with J gene TRBJ2-2; 8 nucleotides line up with TRBD1. Per germline, CDR1 LGHNA and CDR2 YSLEER. Unmatched junction bases numbered 5, after V lost 4 bases and J lost 4 bases. CDR3 length: 15 residues.

This chain joins TRBV6-6 and TRBJ2-2; tentative D call: TRBD1 (6 bases). The CDR3 has 16 amino acids. Germline V gene data show CDR1 as MNHNY and CDR2 as SVGAGI (reference sequence). Between the trimmed V and J ends, which lost 5 bases and 3 bases, there was a span of 16 bases. The CDR3 protein is CASSPWRTAHTGELFF. The DNA for the CDR3 is TGTGCCAGCAGTCCCTGGAGGACAGCGCACACCGGGGAGCTGTTTTTT.

This sequence joins TRBV9 and TRBJ2-3; D might be TRBD2 (5 bases). The CDR3 is 14 residues long. Trimming pared 4 bases from V and 6 bases from J, leaving 15 bases between. Germline values: CDR1 SGDLS, CDR2 YYNGEE. CDR3 amino acids: CASSRGPAGDTQYF. The CDR3 DNA reads TGTGCCAGCAGCCGGGGTCCGGCGGGCGATACGCAGTATTTT. The full variable domain, with the rest looked up from reference TRBV9 and TRBJ2-3, is DSGVTQTPKHLITATGQRVTLRCSPRSGDLSVYWYQQSLDQGLQFLIQYYNGEERAKGNILERFSAQQFPDLHSELNLSSLELGDSALYFCASSRGPAGDTQYFGPGTRLTVL.

The chain recombines TRBV27 with TRBJ1-4, with D possibly being TRBD1 (5 bases). Trimming removed 6 bases from V and 8 bases from J, with 13 bases in between. Germline lookup yields CDR1 MNHEY and CDR2 SMNVEV (reference sequence). The CDR3 runs to 13 residues. CDR3 nucleotide sequence: TGTGCCAGCAGCCCCAGGGTTGTCGAAAAACTGTTTTTT. Translating gives CASSPRVVEKLFF.

Here the CDR3 reads CASSPVGASVQYF. The DNA for the CDR3 is TGCGCCAGCAGCCCCGTCGGGGCTAGCGTTCAGTACTTC. J is TRBJ2-4 and V is TRBV4-1; D perhaps matches TRBD2 (6 bases). The CDR3 has 13 residues. Trimming stripped 4 bases from V and 11 bases from J, with 15 bases between. CDR1 and CDR2 (germline): MGHRA, YSYEKL.